Listed below are T cell receptor beta chains from one sample, sequenced in a study of cytomegalovirus exposure and HLA in healthy donors. Data came from immunoSEQ multiplex PCR; TCRdb stores just in-frame clones and leaves some out. The sample carries under 200,000 clones, roughly four fifths recorded once. Sequences were obtained from PBMCs. Source of these receptors: a man aged 50 to 59 in good health and CMV-seropositive. Each CDR3 is given with its conserved first and last residue. Size values are once, few and many counts, or a class for expanded clones, and some rows have none.

j_gene | abundance | v_gene | CDR3aa
TRBJ2-3 | NA | TRBV2 | CASRGQRFGIADTQYF
TRBJ1-3 | few | TRBV7-2 | CASSLGPGTGPGGGNTIYF
TRBJ2-7 | NA | TRBV13 | CASSLGDWGAGGSYEQYF
TRBJ2-3 | once | TRBV5-3 | CARSKDRSLISSTDTQYF
TRBJ1-5 | NA | TRBV4-2 | CASSQDWTGGPLSTPLRPQHF
TRBJ2-7 | NA | TRBV28 | CASRRGSSYEQYF
TRBJ2-4 | NA | TRBV6-6 | CASSPRGAGKNIQYF
TRBJ1-2 | once | TRBV5-6 | CASSFFVGPDGYTF
NA | NA | TRBV5-1 | CASSLSTGGNEQYF
TRBJ1-2 | NA | TRBV28 | CASGGGYYGYTF
TRBJ2-3 | once | TRBV9 | CASSVEGVPADTQYF
TRBJ2-7 | NA | TRBV6-6 | CASKKGANYEQYF
TRBJ1-1 | NA | TRBV6-6 | CASSSRQELNTEAFF
TRBJ1-6 | NA | TRBV6-1 | CASRRQENSPLHF
TRBJ2-3 | NA | TRBV7-9 | CASSLALVDTDTQYF
TRBJ1-1 | NA | TRBV18 | CASSPPGRTEAFF
NA | NA | TRBV13 | CASSFGTGGSEQYF
TRBJ1-5 | NA | TRBV19 | CASKVGQGYQPQHF
NA | NA | TRBV20-1 | CSATLLYEQYF
TRBJ1-1 | NA | TRBV28 | CASRTTENTEAFF
TRBJ2-5 | few | TRBV6-5 | CASSDAGVETQYF
TRBJ2-5 | NA | TRBV5-8 | CASSLGPRGVFLETQYF
TRBJ2-1 | NA | TRBV18 | CASSPFLWARNEQFF
TRBJ2-1 | once | TRBV5-1 | CASSSRQGIYNEQFF
TRBJ2-3 | few | TRBV7-2 | CASSHPSTDRQYF
TRBJ2-2 | few | TRBV4-2 | CASSQVDRATGELFF
TRBJ1-3 | once | TRBV28 | CASSLFAAPLGTGAGNTIYF
TRBJ1-1 | NA | TRBV4-2 | CASSQQQALNTEAFF
TRBJ2-5 | NA | TRBV5-8 | CASSLEGQMRETQYF
TRBJ2-7 | few | TRBV4-3 | CASSQGVEHRKRGEQYF
NA | few | TRBV7-6 | CASSRDRGYEQYF
NA | NA | TRBV27 | CASSFKSGDFVYEQYF
TRBJ1-4 | NA | TRBV5-1 | CASSPDRGYEKLFF
TRBJ1-1 | NA | TRBV7-2 | CASSLSGDTEAFF
TRBJ1-5 | few | TRBV4-3 | CASSQDRWDRGGGQPQHF
TRBJ1-2 | NA | TRBV15 | CATSRSNPGYYGYTF
TRBJ1-1 | NA | TRBV5-1 | CASSDTGLGAEAFF
TRBJ1-2 | NA | TRBV18 | CASSLVPGQGASDYGYTF
TRBJ1-1 | NA | TRBV15 | CATSRDPGGTEAFF